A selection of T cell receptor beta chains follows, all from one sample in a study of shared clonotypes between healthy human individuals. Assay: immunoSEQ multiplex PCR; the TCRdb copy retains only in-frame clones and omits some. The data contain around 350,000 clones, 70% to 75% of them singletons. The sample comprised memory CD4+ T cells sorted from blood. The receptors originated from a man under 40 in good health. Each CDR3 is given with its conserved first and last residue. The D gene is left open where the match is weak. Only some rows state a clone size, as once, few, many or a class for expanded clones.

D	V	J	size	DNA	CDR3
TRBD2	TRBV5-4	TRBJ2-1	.	TGTGCCAGCAGCTTGGTGGTTATTGCGGGAGGCCTCACTAAAAACAATGAGCAGTTCTTC	CASSLVVIAGGLTKNNEQFF
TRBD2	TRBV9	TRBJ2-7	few	TGTGCCAGCAGCGTAGCCGCGACTAGCGCGGGCGAGCAGTACTTC	CASSVAATSAGEQYF
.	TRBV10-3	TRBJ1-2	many	TGTGCCATCAGTGAGTCGACAGACCTTAACTATGGCTACACCTTC	CAISESTDLNYGYTF
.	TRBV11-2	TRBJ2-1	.	TGTGCCAGCAGCCCCGACAGACCCCCCCCCAATGAGCAGTTCTTC	CASSPDRPPPNEQFF
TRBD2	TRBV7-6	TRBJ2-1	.	TGTGCCAGCAGCTTAGGGTTGCTAGCGGGGGACAATGAGCAGTTCTTC	CASSLGLLAGDNEQFF
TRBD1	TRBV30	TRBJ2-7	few	TGTGCCTGGAGACGGACAGGGTCCTACGAGCAGTACTTC	CAWRRTGSYEQYF
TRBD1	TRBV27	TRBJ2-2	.	TGTGCCAGCAGTTTCTTCGGGGTACAGGGGTCCACCGGGGAGCTGTTTTTT	CASSFFGVQGSTGELFF
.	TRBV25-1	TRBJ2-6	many	TGTGCCAGCAGTGGCGCAGGGGCCAACGTCCTGACTTTC	CASSGAGANVLTF
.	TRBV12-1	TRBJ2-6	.	TGTGCCAGCAGCAAGACCGGGGGACCTGGGGCCAACGTCCTGACTTTC	CASSKTGGPGANVLTF
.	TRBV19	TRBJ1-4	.	TGTGCCAGTAGGACAGGTCGCGCCCTTAATGAAAAACTGTTTTTT	CASRTGRALNEKLFF
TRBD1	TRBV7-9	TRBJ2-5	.	TGTGCCAGCAGCTTTGGGACAGTACAAGAGACCCAGTACTTC	CASSFGTVQETQYF
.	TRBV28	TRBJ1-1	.	TGTGCCAGCAGAGAATTACTCGGACAGCTGAACACTGAAGCTTTCTTT	CASRELLGQLNTEAFF
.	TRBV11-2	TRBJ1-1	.	TGTGCCAGCAGCTTAACCGAGAACACTGAAGCTTTCTTT	CASSLTENTEAFF
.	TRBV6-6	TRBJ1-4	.	TGTGCCAGCAGTCCCACCTCACCTGAAAAACTGTTTTTT	CASSPTSPEKLFF
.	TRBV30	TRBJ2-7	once	TGTGCCTGGTCCTCCGCCGGGACCGCGAAGCAGTACTTC	CAWSSAGTAKQYF
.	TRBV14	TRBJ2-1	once	TGTGCCAGCAGCCGAGAAGGACCCTCCTACAATGAGCAGTTCTTC	CASSREGPSYNEQFF
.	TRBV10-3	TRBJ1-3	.	TGTGCCATCAGTGAGTGGGGAGCACTGAGCTCTGGAAACACCATATATTTT	CAISEWGALSSGNTIYF
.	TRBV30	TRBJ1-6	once	TGTGCCTGGACGGTGTGGGGTTCACCCCTCCACTTT	CAWTVWGSPLHF
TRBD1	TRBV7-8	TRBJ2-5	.	TGTGCCAGCAGCTTACGGGGAGGGACAGGGAACCAAGAGACCCAGTACTTC	CASSLRGGTGNQETQYF
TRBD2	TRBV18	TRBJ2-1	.	TGTGCCAGCTCACCATACCGGACTAGCGGGAGTATAGATGAGCAGTTCTTC	CASSPYRTSGSIDEQFF
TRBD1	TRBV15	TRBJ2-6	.	TGTGCCACCCGGGTACGACAGGGTGAGGGCTCTGGGGCCAACGTCCTGACTTTC	CATRVRQGEGSGANVLTF
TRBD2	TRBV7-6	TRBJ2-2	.	TGTGCCAGCAGCTTGGTAGTAGCGGGAGAGGCCGGGGAGCTGTTTTTT	CASSLVVAGEAGELFF
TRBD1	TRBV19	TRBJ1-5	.	TGTGCCAGTAGTATCTTCAGGGGGGGAAATCAGCCCCAGCATTTT	CASSIFRGGNQPQHF
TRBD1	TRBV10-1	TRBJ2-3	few	TGCGCCAGCAAGGGACAGAACCCCACAGATACGCAGTATTTT	CASKGQNPTDTQYF
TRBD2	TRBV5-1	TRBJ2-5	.	TGCGCCAGCAGTGAGACTAGCGGGGACCAAGAGACCCAGTACTTC	CASSETSGDQETQYF
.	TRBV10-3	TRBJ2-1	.	TGTGCCATCAGTGAGGGGCGGGACTCCTACAATGAGCAGTTCTTC	CAISEGRDSYNEQFF
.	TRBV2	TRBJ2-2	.	TGTGCCAGCAGTGATTGGACAGCTAACACCGGGGAGCTGTTTTTT	CASSDWTANTGELFF
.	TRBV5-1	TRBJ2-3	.	TGCGCCAGCAGCTTCCAGGGGGGAGATACGCAGTATTTT	CASSFQGGDTQYF
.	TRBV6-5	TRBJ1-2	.	TGTGCCAGCAGTAGAACCGGACACGTTGGCTACACCTTC	CASSRTGHVGYTF
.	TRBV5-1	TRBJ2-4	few	TGCGCCAGCAGCTTGTCCCTGACGGGCGGAGGAGGGGCCAAAAACATTCAGTACTTC	CASSLSLTGGGGAKNIQYF
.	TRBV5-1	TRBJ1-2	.	TGCGCCAGCAGCCCGGGAGTGGTGTCTTACAACTATGGCTACACCTTC	CASSPGVVSYNYGYTF
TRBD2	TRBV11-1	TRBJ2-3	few	TGTGCCAGCAGCTTAGACGGTAGCGGGCGCCTGGGAAAAGATACGCAGTATTTT	CASSLDGSGRLGKDTQYF
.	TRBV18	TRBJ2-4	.	TGTGCCAGCTCACCGGAGGGGCCTGGGACCATTCAGTACTTC	CASSPEGPGTIQYF
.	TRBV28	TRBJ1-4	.	TGTGCCAGCAGGCCCCCTGCGGCCAAGGAACTGTTTTTT	CASRPPAAKELFF
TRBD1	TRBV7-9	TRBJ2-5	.	TGTGCCAGCAGCCTGGGGGACAGGGGTCTCCAAGAGACCCAGTACTTC	CASSLGDRGLQETQYF
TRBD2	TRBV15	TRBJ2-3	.	TGTGCCACCAGCAGAGATTTGGCGGGAGGGCCGTGGGATACGCAGTATTTT	CATSRDLAGGPWDTQYF
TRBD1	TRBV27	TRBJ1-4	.	TGTGCCAGCAGTTTTTCCAGGGGGTCTGAAAAACTGTTTTTT	CASSFSRGSEKLFF
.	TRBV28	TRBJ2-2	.	TGTGCCAGCAGGACCTCGGGACATAGGAACACCGGGGAGCTGTTTTTT	CASRTSGHRNTGELFF
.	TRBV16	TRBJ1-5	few	TGTGCCAGCAGCCAATCCTTGGGAGGCAATCAGCCCCAGCATTTT	CASSQSLGGNQPQHF
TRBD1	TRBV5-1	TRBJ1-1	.	TGCGCCAGCAGGAAACAGGGGGCGCGGAACACTGAAGCTTTCTTT	CASRKQGARNTEAFF
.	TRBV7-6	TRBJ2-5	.	TGTGCCAGCAGCCCGGCCACAGGGCGAGAGACCCAGTACTTC	CASSPATGRETQYF
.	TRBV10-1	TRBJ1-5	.	TGCGCCAGCAGTGAGTCGAATGTGCATCAGCCCCAGCATTTT	CASSESNVHQPQHF
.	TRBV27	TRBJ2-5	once	TGTGCCAGCAGTCCCACGGTGGAGACCCAGTACTTC	CASSPTVETQYF